The 21 T cell receptor beta chains below were found in one sample sequenced in a study of post-analysis software for immune sequencing data. The authors incorporated unique molecular identifiers into the TCR beta cDNA libraries. Using its own MiXCR run on the PCR reads, TCRdb lists one record per CDR3 protein. The data show over 150,000 distinct CDR3 sequences, with approximately 30% seen just once and about 1.6% held by the top ten. Whole-study results and caveats: Controls had lower frequencies than patients of four or five TRBV segments, which included TRBV5-6, TRBV5-1 and TRBV20-1.

These TCRs' antigens remain unknown. The sequencing sample was made of blood. The receptor set was obtained from a girl between 10 and 17 years old with multiple sclerosis.

A note on this clonotype: This may stem from a read error, because a much larger clone lies one nucleotide away. The rearrangement links TRBV12-3 or TRBV12-4 to TRBJ2-1; 13 bases fit TRBD2. CDR3 size: 16 residues. The CDR3, as DNA: TGTGCCAGCAGTGTCGGACTAGCGGGAGCCGTTGATGAGCAGTGCTTC. This translates into CASSVGLAGAVDEQCF.

The J gene is TRBJ2-1, the V gene TRBV11-1; 14 bases map to TRBD2. Germline CDR1 SGHAT, CDR2 FQDESV (reference sequence). This CDR3 comprises 15 residues. With V trimmed by 5 bases and J by 6 bases, 3 bases remained unmatched. CDR3 sequence (DNA): TGTGCCAGCAGCCCCGGACTAGCGGGAGGCAATGAGCAGTTCTTC. This encodes CASSPGLAGGNEQFF.

Only a few counts were recorded for this clonotype. The CDR3 DNA reads TGTGCCAGCAGCGCAGGGTTGCTTTCGCCCCTCCACTTT. This gives the protein CASSAGLLSPLHF. This chain joins TRBV25-1 and TRBJ1-6, with D possibly matching TRBD1 (5 bases). The V end was cut by 6 bases, the J end by 13 bases, with 16 bases between. Germline assignment: CDR1 MGHDK and CDR2 SYGVNS. The CDR3 totals 13 residues.

The rearrangement links TRBV29-1 to TRBJ2-1; no firm D call. Germline-derived CDR1 and CDR2 are SQVTM and ANQGSEA. CDR3 length: 14 residues. Trimming stripped 6 bases from V and 6 bases from J, with 18 bases between. The CDR3 sequence is CSVPGPNGLNEQFF. Written as DNA, the CDR3 is TGCAGCGTGCCCGGACCAAATGGGCTCAATGAGCAGTTCTTC.

The rearrangement uses TRBV3-1 and TRBJ2-6; no reliable D call. Germline values: CDR1 LGHDT, CDR2 YNNKEL (reference sequence). The CDR3 loop spans 15 amino acids. Trimming pared 0 bases from V and 0 bases from J, leaving 3 bases between. CDR3 residues: CASSQDSSGANVLTF. The CDR3, as DNA: TGTGCCAGCAGCCAAGATTCCTCTGGGGCCAACGTCCTGACTTTC.

This clonotype was counted a few times. The J gene is TRBJ2-7, the V gene TRBV13; D gene ambiguous. Germline V lookup: CDR1 PRHDT, CDR2 FYEKMQ (reference sequence). Trimming stripped 2 bases from V and 2 bases from J, with 13 bases between. The CDR3 covers 15 residues. In nucleotides, the CDR3 is TGTGCCAGCAGCTTACGCAGGCAGGATCCCTACGAGCAGTACTTC. It specifies CASSLRRQDPYEQYF.

This clonotype was observed at least ten times. The chain couples TRBV12-3 or TRBV12-4 to TRBJ2-7, with a tentative D call TRBD2 (7 bases). The CDR3 spans 14 residues. The ends were cut back, 9 bases at V and 2 bases at J, with 17 bases in the middle. The CDR3 DNA reads TGTGCCAGTGGTCGTACAGGGAGGGCCTACGAGCAGTACTTC. This codes for CASGRTGRAYEQYF.

The sample holds many counts of this clonotype. This chain uses TRBV5-6 with TRBJ1-2; D is uncertain. CDR1 and CDR2 from the germline V gene are SGHDT and YYEEEE. V lost 1 base and J 5 bases, leaving 15 bases between the germline ends. The CDR3 has 15 residues. As DNA, the CDR3 is TGTGCCAGCAGCTTGAGAGACATCTCGGGATATGGCTACACCTTC. It is translated as CASSLRDISGYGYTF.

This clonotype was observed a few times. This chain connects TRBV20-1 to TRBJ2-7; 7 bases are a match to TRBD1. Trimming cost V 2 bases and J 4 bases; bases outside gene matches: 8. The length of the CDR3 is 14 residues. Per the germline V gene, CDR1 is DFQATT and CDR2 is SNEGSKA (reference sequence). The CDR3 protein is CSARLSSQGYEQYF. As DNA, the CDR3 is TGCAGTGCTAGACTAAGCTCACAGGGGTACGAGCAGTACTTC.

This clonotype was recorded at least ten times. The chain employs TRBV27 and TRBJ2-7; 9 nucleotides match TRBD2. This CDR3 spans 14 amino acids. Germline-derived CDR1 and CDR2 are MNHEY and SMNVEV (reference sequence). Losses at the gene ends were 2 bases for V and 7 bases for J; bases not matched to a gene: 6. The CDR3 DNA sequence: TGTGCCAGCAGTTTAGCGGGAGGGGCTGTGGAGCAGTACTTC. Encoded protein: CASSLAGGAVEQYF.

This clonotype has only a few counts. The V gene is TRBV7-9, the J gene TRBJ2-3; D possibly corresponds to TRBD1 (6 bases). From germline, CDR1 is SEHNR and CDR2 FQNEAQ (reference sequence). Trimming took off 2 bases at V and 2 bases at J, with 11 bases between the two ends. CDR3 size: 15 residues. CDR3 sequence reads: CASSLNPGATDTQYF. In DNA form, the CDR3 reads TGTGCCAGCAGCTTAAATCCAGGGGCCACAGATACGCAGTATTTT.

The V gene is TRBV12-3 or TRBV12-4, the J gene TRBJ2-2; no definite D call. V lost 3 bases and J lost 7, with 6 bases in between. The CDR3 covers 12 residues. CDR3 sequence reads: CASSFSIGELFF. DNA for the CDR3: TGTGCCAGCAGTTTTAGTATCGGGGAGCTGTTTTTT.

In this sample, this clonotype turned up many times. This CDR3 reads CSARDAVGSSYNEQFF. CDR3 nucleotide sequence: TGCAGTGCTAGAGATGCGGTGGGGAGCTCCTACAATGAGCAGTTCTTC. The chain employs TRBV20-1 and TRBJ2-1; D might be TRBD2 (5 bases). Trimming took 0 bases from V and 0 from J, leaving 12 bases between them. This CDR3 comprises 16 residues. CDR1 is DFQATT, CDR2 SNEGSKA, per germline (reference sequence).

This clonotype turned up a few times. The CDR3 bases are TGCGCCAGCAGCATGACTAGCGGGCCATACAATGAGCAGTTCTTC. Its translation: CASSMTSGPYNEQFF. The genes are TRBV5-1 and TRBJ2-1, with 10 positions matching TRBD2. V gave up 4 bases and J gave up 4 bases; unmatched junction bases: 5. Germline CDR1 and CDR2: SGHRS and YFSETQ. There are 15 residues in the CDR3. Full variable domain (rest looked up from reference TRBV5-1 and TRBJ2-1): KAGVTQTPRYLIKTRGQQVTLSCSPISGHRSVSWYQQTPGQGLQFLFEYFSETQRNKGNFPGRFSGRQFSNSRSEMNVSTLELGDSALYLCASSMTSGPYNEQFFGPGTRLTVL.

V is TRBV7-2 and J is TRBJ1-1; D remains unclear. V lost 3 bases, J lost 2 bases, and 7 bases lay in between. Germline V gives CDR1 SGHTA, CDR2 FQGNSA. The CDR3 extends over 13 amino acids. DNA of the CDR3: TGTGCCAGCAGCTTTTTCGTAAACACTGAAGCTTTCTTT. Translating gives CASSFFVNTEAFF.

This clonotype was detected ten times or more. The chain is built from TRBV20-1 and TRBJ2-1, with a possible D match to TRBD2 (6 bases). Trimming shortened V by 5 bases and J by 2 bases, and 13 bases separated the two germline ends. The CDR3 sequence is 14 residues long. The germline CDR1 and CDR2 sequences are DFQATT and SNEGSKA (reference sequence). CDR3 protein: CSAPRDWPYNEQFF. For the CDR3, the DNA is TGCAGTGCTCCCCGGGACTGGCCCTACAATGAGCAGTTCTTC.

V usage is TRBV5-1 and J usage is TRBJ2-7; TRBD2 agrees at 8 bases. With V trimmed by 4 bases and J by 3 bases, 12 bases remained unmatched. Looked up from germline, CDR1 is SGHRS and CDR2 is YFSETQ. CDR3 length: 16 amino acids. CDR3 nucleotides: TGCGCCAGCAGCCGCTTACAGCGGGAGAGATTCTACGAGCAGTACTTC. This encodes CASSRLQRERFYEQYF.

This clonotype showed up just a few times. V gene TRBV12-3 or TRBV12-4 combines with J gene TRBJ2-3; D unresolved. Trimming pared 1 base from V and 4 bases from J, leaving 6 bases between. The CDR3 runs 13 residues. In nucleotides, the CDR3 is TGTGCCAGCAGTTTAGATCAGTCAGATACGCAGTATTTT. It encodes CASSLDQSDTQYF.

This clonotype was counted ten times or more. The chain combines TRBV20-1 with TRBJ1-2; 7 positions match TRBD1. CDR1 is DFQATT and CDR2 is SNEGSKA in the germline V gene (reference sequence). This CDR3 is built from 16 residues. V lost 1 base to trimming and J lost 5 bases; unmatched junction nucleotides: 13. This CDR3 reads CSARVLWDSFEYGYTF. The CDR3, as DNA: TGCAGTGCTAGAGTTCTATGGGACAGTTTTGAATATGGCTACACCTTC.

The chain joins TRBV14 to TRBJ2-7, with 11 bases aligning to TRBD2. The CDR3 totals 15 residues. The V gene end was trimmed by 4 bases and the J gene end by 2 bases; junction bases not matched to a gene: 4. In germline, CDR1 is SGHDN, CDR2 FVKESK. CDR3 nucleotides: TGTGCCAGCAGCCTGGGACTAGCGGTCGCCTACGAGCAGTACTTC. It yields the protein CASSLGLAVAYEQYF.

The chain recombines TRBV20-1 with TRBJ2-1; a weak D match, TRBD1 (6 bases). The CDR3 runs 14 residues. V gave up 6 bases and J gave up 0 bases, with 12 bases separating them. Germline lookup yields CDR1 DFQATT and CDR2 SNEGSKA (reference sequence). DNA of the CDR3: TGCAGTGCCCCCGGGACATACTCCTACAATGAGCAGTTCTTC. The encoded protein is CSAPGTYSYNEQFF.